A single TCR beta chain is shown here with its context. The data are from a study of cytomegalovirus exposure and HLA in healthy donors. PCR employed 60 Vbeta and 13 Jbeta primers. Only in-frame clones appear in the TCRdb table, and some are missing; sequencing was by immunoSEQ multiplex PCR. This listing includes around 140,000 clones. Trimming removed 2 bases from V and 1 base from J, with 7 bases in between. The CDR3 runs to 13 residues. From germline, CDR1 is GTSNPN and CDR2 SVGIG (reference sequence). The chain joins TRBV30 to TRBJ2-3, with D uncertain. The TCR comes from a woman aged 45-65 years in good health and CMV-seronegative. The specimen sequenced was PBMCs. The DNA of the CDR3 is TGTGCCTGGAGTAAGCAGGGCACAGATACGCAGTATTTT. Translation gives CAWSKQGTDTQYF.